The present entry profiles one TCR beta chain with its context. This clonotype was seen ten or more times. Its specific antigen is unknown. The sample holds no much larger clone one base away, and base qualities are not on file. This sample is part of a study of T cell repertoires in cytomegalovirus infection (dated by TCRdb to about 2019). Background on the whole study: Donor HLA type was relevant to the analysis, because carriage of CMV infection together with the matching HLA type was indicated by public TCR beta signatures.

The listed sequencing device is Illumina HiSeq 1500. Through fastp at Q25 and MiXCR, TCRdb rebuilt clones from the public reads, retaining in-frame beta chains. Merged by CDR3 protein, the rows form single entries marked with the most common genes and DNA. This sample lists 76,000 or so distinct CDR3 sequences; 3.7% were detected once. The top ten clonotypes cover 4.6% of the sample. The paper's findings and limits, for the study overall: The ex vivo response was dominated by HLA-C-restricted CMV-specific TCR beta clonotypes, which also provided the single most frequent clonotype in two of eight donors. In both this cohort and an independent approximately 400-donor cohort, the cumulative frequency of public TCR beta family members distinguished carriers of CMV infection plus the relevant HLA type.

Deletion took 4 bases off V and 0 bases off J, with a span of 10 bases between the germline ends. In the germline V gene (reference sequence), CDR1 corresponds to GTSNPN and CDR2 to SVGIG. The CDR3, cysteine through phenylalanine, is 14 amino acids long. Solely the CDR3 DNA is kept, with 42 bases framed from the first base. The sequenced sample was PBMCs. The source is a human donor in good health (CMV status not recorded). Some clones in this sample may be carry-over from other donors' samples. The chain employs TRBV30 and TRBJ2-1; the D gene is perhaps TRBD1, on 5 matching bases. The nucleotide sequence reads TGTGCCTGGAAGGGGATGAGCTCCTACAATGAGCAGTTCTTC. The resulting protein is CAWKGMSSYNEQFF.